This is a list of T cell receptor beta chains from one sample in a study of T-cell memory formation after mild COVID-19. TCRdb re-derived calls from the 5' RACE reads in MiXCR, one entry per CDR3 protein. The repertoire holds fewer than 300,000 distinct CDR3 sequences, with 15% to 20% as singletons. Sequencing used PBMCs or a T cell subset sorted from them (not recorded which). All receptors come from a man between 18 and 35 years old who had mild COVID-19 (a few samples of this study predate the infection). Cell type and time point are not known. Each CDR3 is given with its conserved first and last residue. Each record gives: clone size, D gene, V gene, J gene, CDR3 protein, CDR3 DNA. A D gene is named only where the DNA matches it firmly. Size tells how often a clone was seen (once, few, many) or the class of an expanded clone, and some rows leave it out.

>few|.|TRBV29-1|TRBJ2-2
CSVGGGNTGELFF
TGCAGCGTTGGAGGGGGGAACACCGGGGAGCTGTTTTTT
>few|TRBD2|TRBV7-9|TRBJ2-1
CASSPSGGWNEQFF
TGTGCCAGCAGCCCTTCGGGGGGTTGGAATGAGCAGTTCTTC
>.|.|TRBV2|TRBJ1-5
CASKAGFQPQHF
TGTGCCAGCAAGGCAGGGTTTCAGCCCCAGCATTTT
>few|TRBD1|TRBV9|TRBJ2-5
CASSVAGGSYQETQYF
TGTGCCAGCAGTGTGGCAGGGGGATCGTACCAAGAGACCCAGTACTTC
>few|.|TRBV29-1|TRBJ2-5
CSVVNPWGAQETQYF
TGCAGCGTTGTCAATCCGTGGGGGGCCCAAGAGACCCAGTACTTC
>.|TRBD1|TRBV9|TRBJ2-4
CASSPGQGASENIQYF
TGTGCCAGCAGCCCTGGACAGGGGGCTAGCGAAAACATTCAGTACTTC
>.|.|TRBV15|TRBJ1-2
CATRGAGPYGYTF
TGTGCCACCCGTGGTGCAGGGCCCTATGGCTACACCTTC
>few|TRBD2|TRBV7-2|TRBJ2-1
CASSPRGLAGGLEQFF
TGTGCCAGCAGCCCGAGGGGGCTAGCGGGGGGCCTCGAGCAGTTCTTC
>few|.|TRBV6-5|TRBJ1-2
CASSHPRDGDYGYTF
TGTGCCAGCAGTCACCCCCGGGATGGGGACTATGGCTACACCTTC
>.|TRBD1|TRBV29-1|TRBJ2-7
CSVDRDRVGYEQYF
TGCAGCGTTGATAGGGACAGGGTGGGCTACGAGCAGTACTTC
>few|.|TRBV5-1|TRBJ2-7
CASGLRRETDEQYF
TGCGCCAGCGGGTTACGCAGGGAGACCGACGAGCAGTACTTC
>.|TRBD1|TRBV27|TRBJ2-7
CASSRHRDRGAMTHHEQYF
TGTGCCAGCAGTAGGCACCGGGACAGGGGGGCGATGACCCACCACGAGCAGTACTTC
>many|.|TRBV6-5|TRBJ2-2
CASSYTGLGGELFF
TGTGCCAGCAGTTACACCGGGTTGGGTGGGGAGCTGTTTTTT
>.|TRBD2|TRBV20-1|TRBJ2-7
CSAAGGSYEQYF
TGCAGTGCCGCCGGGGGGTCCTACGAGCAGTACTTC
>.|.|TRBV7-6|TRBJ2-1
CASSPPYGDLTYNEQFF
TGTGCCAGCAGCCCCCCCTATGGAGACCTAACGTACAATGAGCAGTTCTTC
>few|.|TRBV4-3|TRBJ1-4
CASSQDGEGDEKLFF
TGCGCCAGCAGCCAAGATGGAGAGGGGGATGAAAAACTGTTTTTT
>.|.|TRBV7-9|TRBJ1-5
CASSSIRPGHEGNQPQHF
TGTGCCAGCAGCTCCATTCGACCGGGACATGAGGGAAATCAGCCCCAGCATTTT
>many|TRBD2|TRBV7-2|TRBJ2-3
CASSLRLAGPTDTQYF
TGTGCCAGCAGCCTAAGACTAGCGGGGCCCACAGATACGCAGTATTTT
>.|.|TRBV5-1|TRBJ2-7
CASGNTGSPPADEQYF
TGCGCCAGCGGAAATACAGGGAGCCCCCCCGCGGACGAGCAGTACTTC
>.|TRBD2|TRBV18|TRBJ2-3
CASSPPSSGSDTQYF
TGTGCCAGCTCACCACCGAGTAGCGGGAGCGATACGCAGTATTTT
>few|TRBD1|TRBV10-3|TRBJ1-6
CAIRPGQGNSPLHF
TGTGCCATCAGGCCGGGACAGGGGAATTCACCCCTCCACTTT
>.|TRBD2|TRBV4-3|TRBJ2-5
CASSLGDYAGETQYF
TGCGCCAGCAGCCTAGGGGACTACGCGGGAGAGACCCAGTACTTC